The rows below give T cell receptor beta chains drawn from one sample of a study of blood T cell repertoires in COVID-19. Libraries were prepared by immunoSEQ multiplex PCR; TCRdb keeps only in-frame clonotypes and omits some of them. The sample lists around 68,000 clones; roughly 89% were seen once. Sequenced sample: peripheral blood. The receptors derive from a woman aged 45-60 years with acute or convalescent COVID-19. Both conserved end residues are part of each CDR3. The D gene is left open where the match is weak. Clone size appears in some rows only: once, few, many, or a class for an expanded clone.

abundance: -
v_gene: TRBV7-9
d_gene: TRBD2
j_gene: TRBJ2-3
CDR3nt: TGTGCCAGCAGCTTACTAGCGGGAGCCCCCCGGTTAGGAGATACGCAGTATTTT
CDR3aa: CASSLLAGAPRLGDTQYF

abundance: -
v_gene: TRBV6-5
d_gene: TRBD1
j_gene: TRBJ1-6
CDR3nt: TGTGCCAGCAGTTACCACAGGGGGACCGATTCACCCCTCCACTTT
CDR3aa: CASSYHRGTDSPLHF

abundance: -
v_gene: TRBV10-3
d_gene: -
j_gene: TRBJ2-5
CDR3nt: TGTGCCATCAGTGTAGGAGCGAGCGAGACCCAGTACTTC
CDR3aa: CAISVGASETQYF

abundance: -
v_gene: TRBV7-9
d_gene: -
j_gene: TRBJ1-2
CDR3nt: TGTGCCAGCAGCTTCCGAGCCTATGGCTACACCTTC
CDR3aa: CASSFRAYGYTF

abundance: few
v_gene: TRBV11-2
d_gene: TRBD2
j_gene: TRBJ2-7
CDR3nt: TGTGCCAGCAGCTTACCTAGCGGCCCGGGGGTGGTGCAGTACTTC
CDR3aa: CASSLPSGPGVVQYF

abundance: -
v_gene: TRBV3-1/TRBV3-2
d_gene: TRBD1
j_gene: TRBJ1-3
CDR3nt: TGTGCCAGCAGTCTGAATCCGGGACAGGGGGCAGGAAACACCATATATTTT
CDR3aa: CASSLNPGQGAGNTIYF

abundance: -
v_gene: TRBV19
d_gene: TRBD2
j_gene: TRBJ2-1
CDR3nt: TGTGCCAGTAGTATAGCAGCGGGAGGGGCTGAGCAGTTCTTC
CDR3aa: CASSIAAGGAEQFF

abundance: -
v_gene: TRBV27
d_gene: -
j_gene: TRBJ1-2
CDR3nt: TGTGCCAGCAGTTTAAACGGACTCTTCCTTTATGGCTACACCTTC
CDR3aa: CASSLNGLFLYGYTF

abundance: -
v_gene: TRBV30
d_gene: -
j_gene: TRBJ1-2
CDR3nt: TGTGCCTGGGACCGGGTCAACTATGGCTACACCTTC
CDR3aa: CAWDRVNYGYTF

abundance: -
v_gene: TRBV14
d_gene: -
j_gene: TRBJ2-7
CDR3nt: TGTGCCAGCAGCCAAATCAGCGGGTACAACGAGCAGTACTTC
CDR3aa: CASSQISGYNEQYF

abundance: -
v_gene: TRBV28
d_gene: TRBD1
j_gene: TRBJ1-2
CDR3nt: TGTGCCAGCATTCCCGGGACAGGGACGCGGAATGGCTACACCTTC
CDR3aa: CASIPGTGTRNGYTF

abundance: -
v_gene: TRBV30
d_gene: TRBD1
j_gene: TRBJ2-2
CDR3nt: TGTGCCTGGAGGGGACAGGGGGCGCGGACCGGGGAGCTGTTTTTT
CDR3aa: CAWRGQGARTGELFF

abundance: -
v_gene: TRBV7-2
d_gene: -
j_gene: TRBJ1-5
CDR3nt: TGTGCCAGCAGCCAGGACATGGCGCTGCCCCAGCATTTT
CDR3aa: CASSQDMALPQHF

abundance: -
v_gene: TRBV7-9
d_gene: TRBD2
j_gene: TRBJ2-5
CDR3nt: TGTGCCAGCAGCTTCCGAGCGGGGGGGGTTGAGACCCAGTACTTC
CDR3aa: CASSFRAGGVETQYF

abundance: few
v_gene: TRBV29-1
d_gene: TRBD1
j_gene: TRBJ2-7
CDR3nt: TGCAGCGCATTGGACAGGGACCTCTACTTC
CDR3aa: CSALDRDLYF

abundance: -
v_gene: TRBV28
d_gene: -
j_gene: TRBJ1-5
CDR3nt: TGTGCCAGCAGCCTAACGGGGAAGAGCAATCAGCCCCAGCATTTT
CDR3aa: CASSLTGKSNQPQHF

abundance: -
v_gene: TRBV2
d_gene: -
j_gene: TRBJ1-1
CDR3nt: TGTGCCAGCAGTGTTCCCCCGGGAGGCGTCGACACTGAAGCTTTCTTT
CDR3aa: CASSVPPGGVDTEAFF

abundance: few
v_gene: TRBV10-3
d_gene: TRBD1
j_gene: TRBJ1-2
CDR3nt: TGTGCCATCAGTGACCCGGTTGGGACTCCCGGTAGGACAGGGATTGGCTACACCTTC
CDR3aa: CAISDPVGTPGRTGIGYTF

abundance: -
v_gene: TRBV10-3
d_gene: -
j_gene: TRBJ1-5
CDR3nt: TGTGCCATCAGTGATAGGGAGCAACAGCCCCAGCATTTT
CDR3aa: CAISDREQQPQHF

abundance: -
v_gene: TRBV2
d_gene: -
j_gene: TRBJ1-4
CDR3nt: TGTGCCAGCATTCTATCCGGGACAACTAATGAAAAACTGTTTTTT
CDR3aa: CASILSGTTNEKLFF

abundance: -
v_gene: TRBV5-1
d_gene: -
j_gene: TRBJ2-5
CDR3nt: TGCGCCAGCAGCTTGGGAATGGGGGGGCCGGGAGAGACCCAGTACTTC
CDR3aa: CASSLGMGGPGETQYF

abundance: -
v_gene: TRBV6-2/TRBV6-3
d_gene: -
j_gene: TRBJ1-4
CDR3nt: TGTGCCAGCAGTCCCTTCAGTGCAACTAATGAAAAACTGTTTTTT
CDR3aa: CASSPFSATNEKLFF

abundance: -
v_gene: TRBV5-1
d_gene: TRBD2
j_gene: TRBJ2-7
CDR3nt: TGCGCCAGCAGCCTAGGACTAGCGGGGGGGAGCTCCTACGAGCAGTACTTC
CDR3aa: CASSLGLAGGSSYEQYF

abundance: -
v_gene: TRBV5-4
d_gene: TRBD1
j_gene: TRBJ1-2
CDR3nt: TGTGCCAGCAGCCCGGCGGACAGGGCTAGCTATGGCTACACCTTC
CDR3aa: CASSPADRASYGYTF

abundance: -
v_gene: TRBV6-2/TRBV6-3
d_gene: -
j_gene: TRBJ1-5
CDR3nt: TGTGCCAGCAGTTACCAGGCAGGGAATCAGCCCCAGCATTTT
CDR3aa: CASSYQAGNQPQHF

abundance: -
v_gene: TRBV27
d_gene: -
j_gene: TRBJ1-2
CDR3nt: TGTGCCAGCAGTTGGGCAGGGGATTATGGCTACACCTTC
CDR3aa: CASSWAGDYGYTF

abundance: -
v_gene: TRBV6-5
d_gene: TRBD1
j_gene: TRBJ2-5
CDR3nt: TGTGCCAGCAGTATACAGGGGGCCTACGAGACCCAGTACTTC
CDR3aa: CASSIQGAYETQYF